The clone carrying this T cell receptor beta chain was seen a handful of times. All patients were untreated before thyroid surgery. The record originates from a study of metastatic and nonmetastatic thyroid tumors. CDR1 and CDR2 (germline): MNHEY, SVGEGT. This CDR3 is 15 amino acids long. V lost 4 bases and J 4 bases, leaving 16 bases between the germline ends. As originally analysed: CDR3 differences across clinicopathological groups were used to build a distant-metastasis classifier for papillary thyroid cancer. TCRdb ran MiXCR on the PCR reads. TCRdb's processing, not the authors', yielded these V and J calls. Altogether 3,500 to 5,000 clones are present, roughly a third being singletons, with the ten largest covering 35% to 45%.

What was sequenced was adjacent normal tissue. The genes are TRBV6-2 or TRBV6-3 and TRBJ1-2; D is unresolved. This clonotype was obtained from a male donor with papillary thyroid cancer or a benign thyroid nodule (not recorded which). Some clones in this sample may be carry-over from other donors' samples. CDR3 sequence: CASSFTQDGVYGYTF. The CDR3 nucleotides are TGTGCCAGCAGTTTCACTCAGGACGGAGTCTATGGCTACACCTTC.